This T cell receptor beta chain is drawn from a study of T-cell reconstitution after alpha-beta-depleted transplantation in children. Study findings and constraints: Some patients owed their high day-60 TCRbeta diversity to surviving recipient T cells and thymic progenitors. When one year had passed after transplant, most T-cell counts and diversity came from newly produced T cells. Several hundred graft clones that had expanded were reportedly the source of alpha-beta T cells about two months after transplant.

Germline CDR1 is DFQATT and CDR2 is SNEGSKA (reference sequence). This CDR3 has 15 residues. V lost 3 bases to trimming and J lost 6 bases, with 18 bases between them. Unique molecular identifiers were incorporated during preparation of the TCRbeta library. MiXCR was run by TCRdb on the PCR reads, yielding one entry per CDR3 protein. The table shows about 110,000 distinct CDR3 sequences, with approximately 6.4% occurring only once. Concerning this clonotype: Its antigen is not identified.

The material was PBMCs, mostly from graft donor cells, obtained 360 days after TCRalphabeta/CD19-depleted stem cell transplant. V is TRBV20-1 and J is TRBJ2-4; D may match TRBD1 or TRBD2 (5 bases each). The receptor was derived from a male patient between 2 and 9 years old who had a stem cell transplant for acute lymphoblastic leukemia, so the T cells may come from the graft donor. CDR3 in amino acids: CSARGPEGSPNIQYF. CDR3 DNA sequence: TGCAGTGCTAGGGGGCCCGAGGGCAGCCCAAACATTCAGTACTTC.